The rows below give T cell receptor beta chains drawn from one sample of a study of cytomegalovirus exposure and HLA in healthy donors. The data were produced by immunoSEQ multiplex PCR, yet TCRdb's version contains in-frame clones alone and is incomplete. The data hold roughly 150,000 clones, with almost 80% observed a single time. Sequencing input: PBMCs. The origin of the receptors is a man younger than 35 in good health and CMV-seropositive. Both conserved end residues are part of each CDR3. A D gene is named only where the DNA matches it firmly. Some rows have no size entry. The others give once, few or many, or a class for an expanded clone.

>TRBD1|TRBV10-3|TRBJ2-7|-
CAIKDRDSYEQYF
TGTGCCATCAAAGACAGGGACTCCTACGAGCAGTACTTC
>TRBD1|TRBV19|TRBJ1-4|-
CASRDREGEKLFF
TGTGCCAGCCGCGACAGGGAAGGAGAAAAACTGTTTTTT
>TRBD1|TRBV19|TRBJ1-5|-
CASSTGQGNQPQHF
TGTGCCAGTAGTACCGGACAGGGGAATCAGCCCCAGCATTTT
>TRBD1|TRBV4-3|TRBJ2-1|once
CASSQGQGAWDEQFF
TGCGCCAGCAGCCAAGGGCAGGGGGCTTGGGATGAGCAGTTCTTC
>TRBD1|TRBV4-3|TRBJ2-5|-
CASSQDVARRGDRGETQYF
TGCGCCAGCAGCCAAGATGTCGCCCGAAGAGGGGACAGGGGAGAGACCCAGTACTTC
>TRBD1|TRBV28|TRBJ1-5|-
CASSPPSTGATYSNQPQHF
TGTGCCAGCAGTCCCCCCTCGACAGGGGCGACTTATAGCAATCAGCCCCAGCATTTT
>-|TRBV6-5|TRBJ2-7|-
CASVAGSDAYEQYF
TGTGCCAGCGTCGCAGGGTCGGACGCCTACGAGCAGTACTTC
>-|TRBV2|TRBJ2-7|-
CASTGGQGWEQYF
TGTGCCAGCACCGGGGGGCAGGGCTGGGAGCAGTACTTC
>-|TRBV27|TRBJ2-7|-
CASSLVGGNEQYF
TGTGCCAGCAGTTTGGTTGGAGGCAACGAGCAGTACTTC
>TRBD1|TRBV6-1|TRBJ1-5|-
CASRNRQGYNQPQHF
TGTGCCAGCAGGAATAGACAGGGGTACAATCAGCCCCAGCATTTT
>TRBD1|TRBV7-7|TRBJ2-5|few
CASSPRDSVLETQYF
TGTGCCAGCAGCCCCCGGGACAGCGTTTTGGAGACCCAGTACTTC
>TRBD1|TRBV5-1|TRBJ2-5|-
CASSLVGGAGETQYF
TGCGCCAGCAGCTTGGTAGGGGGCGCAGGAGAGACCCAGTACTTC
>-|TRBV20-1|TRBJ2-1|-
CSAYGGAEQFF
TGCAGTGCTTATGGGGGGGCTGAGCAGTTCTTC
>TRBD2|TRBV7-2|TRBJ2-3|once
CASSRTSGRRTDTQYF
TGTGCCAGCAGCCGGACTAGCGGGAGGAGGACAGATACGCAGTATTTT
>-|TRBV7-9|TRBJ2-5|-
CASSTTGGQTQYF
TGTGCCAGCAGCACTACCGGTGGCCAGACCCAGTACTTC
>-|TRBV10-1|TRBJ1-2|-
CASSPGGNYGYTF
TGCGCCAGCAGCCCTGGGGGGAACTATGGCTACACCTTC
>-|TRBV7-9|TRBJ1-1|few
CASSRNPGAGLNTEAFF
TGTGCCAGCAGCCGAAATCCGGGAGCCGGACTAAACACTGAAGCTTTCTTT
>TRBD2|TRBV11-2|TRBJ2-7|few
CASSLVSSGSYEQYF
TGTGCCAGCAGCTTAGTGTCTAGCGGGAGCTACGAGCAGTACTTC
>-|TRBV20-1|TRBJ1-4|once
CSASPGEKLFF
TGCAGTGCTAGCCCCGGGGAAAAACTGTTTTTT
>-|TRBV15|TRBJ2-7|-
CATSTDKRNYYEQYF
TGTGCCACCAGCACAGACAAAAGAAACTACTACGAGCAGTACTTC
>-|TRBV29-1|TRBJ2-7|-
CSVEDRAYEQYF
TGCAGCGTTGAAGACAGGGCCTACGAGCAGTACTTC
>TRBD1|TRBV5-4|TRBJ1-2|-
CASSPGQEPYGYTF
TGTGCCAGCAGCCCGGGACAGGAGCCCTATGGCTACACCTTC
>-|TRBV7-9|TRBJ1-2|-
CASSVDSYGYTF
TGTGCCAGCAGCGTAGACTCCTATGGCTACACCTTC
>TRBD1|TRBV7-9|TRBJ2-7|-
CASSHTGTGGDEQYF
TGTGCCAGCAGCCACACCGGGACAGGGGGTGACGAGCAGTACTTC
>-|TRBV7-2|TRBJ2-7|-
CASSSPLYYEQYF
TGTGCCAGCAGCTCCCCCTTATACTACGAGCAGTACTTC
>TRBD1|TRBV6-5|TRBJ2-3|-
CASSYSTGQGKDTQYF
TGTGCCAGCAGTTACTCGACAGGACAGGGTAAAGATACGCAGTATTTT
>TRBD1|TRBV7-2|TRBJ2-3|-
CASSRRQGKDTQYF
TGTGCCAGCAGTCGGAGACAGGGTAAAGATACGCAGTATTTT
>TRBD2|TRBV13|TRBJ2-1|-
CASSLIREGRGDEQFF
TGTGCCAGCAGCTTAATTCGGGAGGGCCGGGGGGATGAGCAGTTCTTC
>-|TRBV2|TRBJ1-2|-
CASSLQGLDYGYTF
TGTGCCAGCAGCCTCCAGGGTTTAGACTATGGCTACACCTTC
>-|TRBV4-3|TRBJ2-2|once
CASSPSVLLRGAVF
TGCGCCAGCAGCCCATCAGTCCTACTCCGGGGAGCTGTTTTT
>TRBD1|TRBV19|TRBJ1-1|-
CATQTGGRPEAFF
TGTGCCACCCAAACAGGGGGCCGCCCTGAAGCTTTCTTT
>TRBD2|TRBV6-1|TRBJ2-1|few
CASLGLASYNEQFF
TGTGCCAGCTTGGGACTAGCATCCTACAATGAGCAGTTCTTC
>TRBD1|TRBV7-7|TRBJ2-5|-
CASSPRDRQETQYF
TGTGCCAGCAGCCCCCGGGACAGGCAAGAGACCCAGTACTTC
>-|TRBV5-4|TRBJ2-3|-
CASSVAQGRGDTQYF
TGTGCCAGCAGTGTGGCCCAGGGGAGAGGAGATACGCAGTATTTT